The 17 T cell receptor beta chains presented below share a single source sample, sequenced in a study of blood T cells in healthy people across ages. The authors ran a second PCR of about 7 to 11 cycles using a sample-barcoded 5' primer and a J-beta primer mix. One entry per CDR3 protein results from TCRdb running MiXCR on the 5' RACE reads. Among 650,000 to 1,000,000 distinct CDR3 sequences listed, around 36% were seen once. Sample: blood. The receptors stem from a man aged 18 to 35 in good health.

The V call is TRBV5-6, the J call TRBJ2-3, with TRBD1 identical over 8 bases. From germline, CDR1 is SGHDT and CDR2 YYEEEE. This CDR3 is 15 amino acids long. V shed 2 bases and J 9 bases; nucleotides not matched to a gene: 11. CDR3: CASSFRSGGGETQYF. As DNA, the CDR3 is TGTGCCAGCAGCTTTAGGTCAGGGGGCGGGGAGACGCAGTATTTT.

This clonotype was observed a handful of times. This sequence joins TRBV6-2 or TRBV6-3 and TRBJ2-7, with D tentatively TRBD2 (6 bases). V dropped 0 bases and J dropped 5 bases, with 14 bases sitting between them. The CDR3 length is 15 residues. Germline CDR1 reads MNHEY; CDR2 reads SVGEGT. CDR3 protein: CASSYSGREVDEQYF. Written as DNA, the CDR3 is TGTGCCAGCAGTTACTCGGGCAGGGAGGTCGACGAGCAGTACTTC.

This clonotype was seen a few times. This chain uses TRBV20-1 with TRBJ2-3; TRBD2 agrees at 9 bases. Germline-derived CDR1 and CDR2 are DFQATT and SNEGSKA (reference sequence). V was pared by 1 base and J by 0 bases, with 5 bases of the junction left unmatched. CDR3 length equals 16 residues. As DNA, the CDR3 is TGCAGTGCTAGAGTGTTGACTAGCGGAAGCACAGATACGCAGTATTTT. Its translation is CSARVLTSGSTDTQYF.

This clonotype was counted a few times. This chain links TRBV11-3 with TRBJ1-1, with 7 bases identical to TRBD1. The V gene end was trimmed by 5 bases and the J gene end by 5 bases; junction bases not matched to a gene: 11. The CDR3 is 15 amino acids. Looked up from germline, CDR1 is SGHNT and CDR2 is YENEEA. The CDR3 DNA reads as TGTGCCAGCAGCAAAGGCCAGGGGGACGAAACTGAAGCTTTCTTT. Translation gives CASSKGQGDETEAFF. The full variable domain, with the rest looked up from reference TRBV11-3 and TRBJ1-1, is EAGVVQSPRYKIIEKKQPVAFWCNPISGHNTLYWYLQNLGQGPELLIRYENEEAVDDSQLPKDRFSAERLKGVDSTLKIQPAELGDSAVYLCASSKGQGDETEAFFGQGTRLTVV.

This sequence joins TRBV4-3 and TRBJ2-5, with a weak D call TRBD2 (5 bases). The better agreement between TRBJ2-7 and the DNA end casts doubt on the J call. Looked up from germline, CDR1 is LGHNA and CDR2 is YSLEER. The CDR3 consists of 15 residues. The CDR3 reads CASSQTTGIHYEQYF. In DNA, the CDR3 is TGCGCCAGCAGCCAAACCACGGGAATCCACTACGAGCAGTACTTC.

This clonotype was seen more than once but under ten times. This chain links TRBV20-1 with TRBJ2-7; possible D gene TRBD2, 6 bases. V was shortened by 4 bases and J by 0 bases, with 10 bases between the two germline ends. The length of the CDR3 is 13 residues. CDR1 and CDR2 (germline): DFQATT, SNEGSKA (reference sequence). The CDR3 DNA reads as TGCAGTGCTATATCCGGGAGCTCCTACGAGCAGTACTTC. It yields the protein CSAISGSSYEQYF.

The chain links TRBV25-1 to TRBJ1-4; no clear D gene. V was shortened by 4 bases and J by 4 bases, with 7 bases between the two germline ends. Germline V gene sequence: CDR1 MGHDK, CDR2 SYGVNS. The CDR3 runs 13 residues. CDR3 in DNA: TGTGCCAGCAGTGTACACATTAATGAAAAACTGTTTTTT. It encodes CASSVHINEKLFF.

The V call is TRBV9, the J call TRBJ1-4, with D possibly TRBD1 on 6 matching bases. V lost 2 bases to trimming and J lost 0 bases, with 14 bases between them. Germline V gives CDR1 SGDLS, CDR2 YYNGEE. The CDR3 sequence is 17 residues long. CDR3 amino acids: CASSVKGGLATNEKLFF. The DNA for the CDR3 is TGTGCCAGCAGCGTGAAAGGGGGTCTTGCAACTAATGAAAAACTGTTTTTT.

The chain uses TRBV5-1 and TRBJ1-1; TRBD1 is a possible D gene (5 bases). V dropped 5 bases and J dropped 1 base, with 15 bases sitting between them. CDR3 size: 15 residues. In germline, CDR1 is SGHRS, CDR2 YFSETQ. CDR3 nucleotides: TGCGCCAGCAGACCCGCAGGGTGGCGGAACACTGAAGCTTTCTTT. The encoded protein is CASRPAGWRNTEAFF.

Regarding this clonotype: Its ends do not fully match the called genes, so a read error is possible. The genes are TRBV7-6 and TRBJ2-2; D might be TRBD2 (5 bases). CDR3 length equals 16 residues. CDR1 and CDR2 from the germline V gene are SGHVS and FNYEAQ. DNA for the CDR3: TGTGCCAGCAGCTTAATAGTTGGGTTGAGCACCGGGGAGCCGTTTTTT. Protein product: CASSLIVGLSTGEPFF.

The chain employs TRBV4-2 and TRBJ2-1; D call uncertain. V was pared by 3 bases and J by 0 bases, with 12 bases between. The CDR3 contains 16 residues. Germline assignment: CDR1 LGHNA and CDR2 YNFKEQ. CDR3 loop: CASSHREPSSYNEQFF. CDR3 nucleotide sequence: TGTGCCAGCAGCCACCGCGAACCGAGCTCCTACAATGAGCAGTTCTTC.

A note on this clonotype: One end of the junction varies from germline; a read error may be responsible. The chain uses TRBV4-2 and TRBJ2-1; 10 nucleotides line up with TRBD2. The germline CDR1 and CDR2 sequences are LGHNA and YNFKEQ. The CDR3 is 16 residues long. The CDR3: CAGSQLTSGSPNEQFF. CDR3 bases: TGTGCCGGCAGCCAATTGACTAGCGGGTCACCCAATGAGCAGTTCTTC.

This chain joins TRBV7-6 and TRBJ1-1; 7 positions match TRBD1. CDR3 size: 15 residues. Losses at the gene ends were 0 bases for V and 0 bases for J; bases not matched to a gene: 1. Germline-derived CDR1 and CDR2 are SGHVS and FNYEAQ. The CDR3 protein is CASSLAGQLNTEAFF. CDR3 coding DNA: TGTGCCAGCAGCTTAGCGGGACAGTTGAACACTGAAGCTTTCTTT. Full variable domain (missing parts from reference TRBV7-6 and TRBJ1-1): GAGVSQSPRYKVTKRGQDVALRCDPISGHVSLYWYRQALGQGPEFLTYFNYEAQQDKSGLPNDRFSAERPEGSISTLTIQRTEQRDSAMYRCASSLAGQLNTEAFFGQGTRLTVV.

Worth noting for this clonotype: A much larger clone lies one base from this, so it may be a read error. The CDR3 protein is CASSPGQGGCTF. CDR3 nucleotides: TGTGCCAGCAGCCCTGGGCAGGGGGGCTGCACCTTC. The V call is TRBV6-5, the J call TRBJ1-2, with 7 bases that match TRBD1. Germline CDR1 MNHEY, CDR2 SVGAGI. This CDR3 has 12 residues.

Many counts were recorded for this clonotype. This chain uses TRBV20-1 with TRBJ1-2, with 7 bases matching TRBD1. The CDR3 contains 17 residues. V lost 5 bases and J lost 6; bases outside the gene matches: 21. The germline V gene encodes CDR1 DFQATT and CDR2 SNEGSKA (reference sequence). CDR3 residues: CSASNRGWGQLWDGYTF. Here the CDR3 DNA reads TGCAGTGCTTCTAACAGAGGATGGGGACAGCTTTGGGATGGCTACACCTTC.

This chain connects TRBV5-4 to TRBJ1-2; 7 bases agree with TRBD1. Trimming cost V 4 bases and J 6 bases; bases outside gene matches: 12. Germline-derived CDR1 and CDR2 are SGHNT and YYREEE (reference sequence). The CDR3 runs to 15 residues. The CDR3, as DNA: TGTGCCAGCAGCCCCGGGACAGCTCCCTTCGATGGCTACACCTTC. It codes for CASSPGTAPFDGYTF.

This clonotype was counted only a few times. The chain carries TRBV5-1 and TRBJ1-2, with 9 bases fitting TRBD1. Trimming at V came to 4 bases and at J to 3 bases, leaving 4 bases not matched to a gene. Looked up from germline, CDR1 is SGHRS and CDR2 is YFSETQ. The CDR3 has 14 residues. CDR3 bases: TGCGCCAGCAGCCGGGACAGGGAACACTATGGCTACACCTTC. The encoded protein is CASSRDREHYGYTF.